Sequencing of this TCR beta chain was carried out in a study of control samples from healthy donors and cancer patients. Some clones are missing from TCRdb's copy, which holds only in-frame ones; the method was immunoSEQ multiplex PCR. Of about 59,000 clones listed, around 90% were seen once; the top ten hold about 1.8%. This CDR3 contains 13 residues. Germline V gene sequence: CDR1 GTSNPN, CDR2 SVGIG (reference sequence). After removal of 3 bases from V and 7 bases from J, the junction contained 3 bases not matched to a gene. The sequence came from a man aged 35 to 55 with colorectal cancer. Sequencing used PBMCs. The chain uses TRBV30 and TRBJ1-6; 7 bases are a match to TRBD1. DNA of the CDR3: TGTGCCTGGAGGACAGGGAGGAATTCACCCCTCCACTTT. This sequence encodes CAWRTGRNSPLHF. The variable domain in full, completed from reference TRBV30 and TRBJ1-6, reads SQTIHQWPATLVQPVGSPLSLECTVEGTSNPNLYWYRQAAGRGLQLLFYSVGIGQISSEVPQNLSASRPQDRQFILSSKKLLLSDSGFYLCAWRTGRNSPLHFGNGTRLTVT.